This T cell receptor (beta chain) was recorded in a study of blood T cell repertoires in COVID-19. Per the authors' pipeline: Quantification of nucleated cells was approximated via reference gene primer amplification. Sequencing used immunoSEQ multiplex PCR; TCRdb keeps in-frame clones, though not all of them. V, J and clone size reflect that table, while D and trimming were determined from the DNA. The profile covers about 36,000 clones, with around four fifths appearing a single time and around two fifths taken by the ten largest. CDR1 is LNHDA, CDR2 SQIVND, per germline (reference sequence). Trimming removed 3 bases from V and 4 bases from J; junction bases left unmatched: 6. The CDR3 covers 17 residues.

The sample consisted of peripheral blood. This chain joins TRBV19 and TRBJ2-1; 13 positions match TRBD2. This receptor was obtained from a human donor in a cohort sampled during active or convalescent COVID-19. The donor label of this sample is uncertain. The CDR3 reads CASSMGGLAGRYNEQFF. In nucleotides, the CDR3 is TGTGCCAGTAGTATGGGGGGACTAGCGGGACGGTACAATGAGCAGTTCTTC.